Below are 20 T cell receptor beta chains sequenced from a single sample in a study of blood T cell repertoires in COVID-19. The repertoire was sequenced with immunoSEQ multiplex PCR; TCRdb's copy has only in-frame clones and lacks some. The sample includes tens of thousands of clones, approximately 85% seen only once; the top ten take around 16%. The sample consisted of peripheral blood. These receptor sequences come from a human donor in a cohort sampled during active COVID-19.

This rearrangement joins TRBV4-3 to TRBJ1-1; D may be TRBD1 (5 bases). CDR1 is LGHNA, CDR2 YSLEER, per germline. The CDR3 contains 15 residues. V dropped 0 bases and J dropped 1 base, with 9 bases sitting between them. CDR3 sequence reads: CASSQDTGGNTEAFF. CDR3 DNA: TGCGCCAGCAGCCAAGACACCGGGGGGAACACTGAAGCTTTCTTT.

The chain uses TRBV5-4 and TRBJ2-5; the match to TRBD1 covers 7 bases. The germline V gene encodes CDR1 SGHNT and CDR2 YYREEE (reference sequence). The junction had 9 bases not matched to a gene; V was cut back by 5 bases and J by 5 bases. The CDR3 totals 14 residues. DNA for the CDR3: TGTGCCAGCAGGGCCGGGACAGCCGGGGAGACCCAGTACTTC. Translation: CASRAGTAGETQYF.

This sequence joins TRBV18 and TRBJ2-7, with D tentatively TRBD2 (5 bases). With 4 bases removed from V and 3 bases from J, the gap between germline ends came to 10 bases. The CDR3 extends over 13 amino acids. Germline assignment: CDR1 KGHSH and CDR2 LQKENI. In nucleotides, the CDR3 is TGTGCCAGCTCACGCGACTATTTCTACGAGCAGTACTTC. Encoded protein: CASSRDYFYEQYF. Complete variable domain (other parts from reference TRBV18 and TRBJ2-7): NAGVMQNPRHLVRRRGQEARLRCSPMKGHSHVYWYRQLPEEGLKFMVYLQKENIIDESGMPKERFSAEFPKEGPSILRIQQVVRGDSAAYFCASSRDYFYEQYFGPGTRLTVT.

The rearrangement uses TRBV13 and TRBJ1-3; D remains ambiguous. Between the trimmed V and J ends, which lost 3 bases and 5 bases, there was a span of 14 bases. This CDR3 has 15 amino acids. From germline, CDR1 is PRHDT and CDR2 FYEKMQ (reference sequence). Here the CDR3 DNA reads TGTGCCAGCAGCTTCGTCGGGGAGGGCAGAAACACCATATATTTT. This translates into CASSFVGEGRNTIYF.

The V gene is TRBV21-1, the J gene TRBJ2-7; the table calls TRBD1, which could not be checked here. TRBV21-1 has pseudogene status. The CDR3 has 13 amino acids. Here the CDR3 reads CASSKITGTPEYF. For the CDR3, the DNA is TGTGCCAGCAGCAAGATCACAGGAACACCCGAGTACTTC.

The chain recombines TRBV7-9 with TRBJ2-1; 9 bases match TRBD2. Trimming removed 8 bases from V and 4 bases from J; junction bases left unmatched: 15. Germline V lookup: CDR1 SEHNR, CDR2 FQNEAQ (reference sequence). This CDR3 has 17 amino acids. This chain's CDR3 is CASLPLISAGGYNEQFF. CDR3 coding DNA: TGTGCCAGCCTTCCGCTTATATCAGCGGGGGGATACAATGAGCAGTTCTTC.

The chain carries TRBV28 and TRBJ1-2; 7 nucleotides align to TRBD1. CDR1 is MDHEN and CDR2 is SYDVKM in the germline V gene. V trimming: 6 bases; J trimming: 4 bases; junction bases outside the gene matches: 2. The CDR3 is 12 amino acids. The CDR3 region is CASRQGIYGYTF. The CDR3 DNA is TGTGCCAGCAGACAGGGGATCTATGGCTACACCTTC.

The rearrangement joins TRBV24-1 to TRBJ2-7; tentative D call: TRBD1 (5 bases). V lost 6 bases to trimming and J lost 6 bases, with 14 bases between them. The CDR3 totals 13 residues. Germline V lookup: CDR1 KGHDR, CDR2 SFDVKD. The CDR3 coding sequence is TGTGCCACCAGTTCAGGGCCGGCTCTCGAGCAGTACTTC. It is translated as CATSSGPALEQYF.

The chain recombines TRBV27 with TRBJ2-3; D unresolved. Germline V gene data show CDR1 as MNHEY and CDR2 as SMNVEV (reference sequence). The CDR3 has 11 amino acids. The V gene lost 6 bases and the J gene lost 3 bases, with 4 bases spanning the gap. The CDR3 DNA reads TGTGCCAGCAGGCTAACAGATACGCAGTATTTT. Protein: CASRLTDTQYF.

Only one count was recorded for this clone. This chain joins TRBV25-1 and TRBJ2-5; 13 bases agree with TRBD2. With V trimmed by 4 bases and J by 4 bases, 12 bases remained unmatched. The CDR3 extends over 18 amino acids. Germline V gene sequence: CDR1 MGHDK, CDR2 SYGVNS. DNA for the CDR3: TGTGCCAGCAGTGGGTCGGGACTAGCGGGGCAAGGGGGAGAGACCCAGTACTTC. Translation gives CASSGSGLAGQGGETQYF.

This clone was counted a single time. The genes are TRBV5-5 and TRBJ1-4; the match to TRBD1 covers 7 bases. Trimming cost V 3 bases and J 8 bases; bases outside gene matches: 10. CDR3 size: 15 residues. Germline CDR1 and CDR2: SGHKS and YYEKEE (reference sequence). CDR3: CASSSSRGSGEKLFF. CDR3 nucleotides: TGTGCCAGCAGCTCCTCCAGGGGGTCAGGGGAAAAACTGTTTTTT. The variable domain in full, with the rest retrieved from reference TRBV5-5 and TRBJ1-4, is DAGVTQSPTHLIKTRGQQVTLRCSPISGHKSVSWYQQVLGQGPQFIFQYYEKEERGRGNFPDRFSARQFPNYSSELNVNALLLGDSALYLCASSSSRGSGEKLFFGSGTQLSVL.

The rearrangement joins TRBV27 to TRBJ1-5; no clear D gene. The germline V gene has CDR1 MNHEY and CDR2 SMNVEV (reference sequence). Between the trimmed V and J ends, which lost 6 bases and 2 bases, there was a span of 11 bases. The length of the CDR3 is 14 residues. The CDR3 is CASSLFSGNQPQHF. CDR3 coding DNA: TGTGCCAGCAGCCTGTTTAGTGGCAATCAGCCCCAGCATTTT.

This chain joins TRBV18 and TRBJ1-6; 9 bases align to TRBD1. Germline-derived CDR1 and CDR2 are KGHSH and LQKENI. CDR3 length: 14 amino acids. Trimming took 1 base from V and 8 from J; bases not matched to a gene: 0. This CDR3 reads CASSPRQGDSPLHF. Written as DNA, the CDR3 is TGTGCCAGCTCACCACGACAGGGGGATTCACCCCTCCACTTT.

The rearrangement uses TRBV19 and TRBJ2-3; TRBD2 aligns across 8 bases. This CDR3 is built from 15 residues. J gave up 2 bases and V 5 bases, and 6 bases lay outside the gene matches. Germline V CDR1 and CDR2: LNHDA, SQIVND (reference sequence). The CDR3 bases are TGTGCCAGTAGTGCAAGCGGGGGCCACACAGATACGCAGTATTTT. Encoded protein: CASSASGGHTDTQYF.

The chain employs TRBV7-2 and TRBJ2-7; 7 bases line up with TRBD1. Germline V gene sequence: CDR1 SGHTA, CDR2 FQGNSA. The CDR3 is made up of 17 amino acids. After removal of 3 bases from V and 2 bases from J, the junction contained 13 bases not matched to a gene. CDR3 protein: CASSFRATGTDPYEQYF. The CDR3 DNA reads as TGTGCCAGCAGCTTCCGGGCTACCGGGACAGATCCCTACGAGCAGTACTTC.

This chain joins TRBV19 and TRBJ2-7, with TRBD1 matching over 7 bases. Trimming at V came to 3 bases and at J to 5 bases, leaving 4 bases not matched to a gene. Per germline, CDR1 LNHDA and CDR2 SQIVND (reference sequence). The CDR3 totals 13 residues. The CDR3 sequence: CASSIVGGHEQYF. CDR3 DNA: TGTGCCAGTAGTATCGTAGGGGGCCACGAGCAGTACTTC. The entire variable domain, with the rest obtained from reference TRBV19 and TRBJ2-7, is as follows: DGGITQSPKYLFRKEGQNVTLSCEQNLNHDAMYWYRQDPGQGLRLIYYSQIVNDFQKGDIAEGYSVSREKKESFPLTVTSAQKNPTAFYLCASSIVGGHEQYFGPGTRLTVT.

The rearrangement joins TRBV11-3 to TRBJ2-3; TRBD2 agrees at 10 bases. This CDR3 has 17 amino acids. Germline values: CDR1 SGHNT, CDR2 YENEEA. With V trimmed by 6 bases and J by 0 bases, 9 bases remained unmatched. The CDR3 reads CASSRGVTSGSTDTQYF. The CDR3 bases are TGTGCCAGCAGTCGAGGCGTGACTAGCGGGAGCACAGATACGCAGTATTTT.

This clone was counted only a few times. V and J are TRBV11-3 and TRBJ2-1; 15 bases fit TRBD2. CDR3 length equals 17 residues. V lost 1 base, J lost 4 bases, and 2 bases stayed unmatched. Germline CDR1 is SGHNT and CDR2 is YENEEA. The CDR3 nucleotides read TGTGCCAGCAGCTTAGGAGGACTAGCGGGGGGGTACAATGAGCAGTTCTTC. This encodes CASSLGGLAGGYNEQFF. Based on the CDR3 plus reference TRBV11-3 and TRBJ2-1, the full variable domain is EAGVVQSPRYKIIEKKQPVAFWCNPISGHNTLYWYLQNLGQGPELLIRYENEEAVDDSQLPKDRFSAERLKGVDSTLKIQPAELGDSAVYLCASSLGGLAGGYNEQFFGPGTRLTVL.

The V gene is TRBV7-7, the J gene TRBJ1-1; TRBD1 matches at 10 bases. The CDR3 is 15 amino acids. V shed 7 bases, J shed 6 bases, and the junction held 11 bases outside the gene matches. CDR1 is SSHAT, CDR2 FNYEAQ, per germline (reference sequence). CDR3 coding DNA: TGTGCCAGCACCGAAATGGGGACAGGGGTTTCTGAAGCTTTCTTT. This codes for CASTEMGTGVSEAFF.

The V gene is TRBV4-2, the J gene TRBJ2-1, with 10 bases fitting TRBD2. J lost 8 bases, V lost 1 base, and 11 bases had no gene match. This CDR3 region has 17 residues. The germline gives CDR1 LGHNA, CDR2 YNFKEQ. The CDR3, as DNA: TGTGCCAGCAGCCAAGTTAGCGGGGGGTTGGCCGACGATGAGCAGTTCTTC. As protein: CASSQVSGGLADDEQFF.